This TCR beta chain was sequenced in a study of blood T cell repertoires in COVID-19. Study at large: The cDNA or gDNA used as material had been derived from T cells, B-cell-depleted T cells, or PBMCs.

Repertoires were generated with immunoSEQ multiplex PCR, while TCRdb's copy carries only in-frame clones and drops some. The table shows 250,000 to 350,000 clones, with roughly 90% occurring only once. V gave up 0 bases and J gave up 2 bases; unmatched junction bases: 5. This CDR3 contains 16 residues. Germline-derived CDR1 and CDR2 are SGDLS and YYNGEE. This clonotype was obtained from a woman in her forties or fifties who had recovered from COVID-19. The source material was peripheral blood. The chain employs TRBV9 and TRBJ2-7; 10 nucleotides agree with TRBD2. The CDR3 is CASSVASSGSAYEQYF. The CDR3 nucleotides are TGTGCCAGCAGCGTAGCTTCTAGCGGGAGCGCCTACGAGCAGTACTTC.